The present T cell receptor (beta chain) was sequenced within a study of a mutant IDH1 vaccine in newly diagnosed glioma. The wider study: There were eight vaccinations for patients, given in weeks 1, 3, 5, 7, 11, 15, 19 and 23. Patients were started on vaccination 4-6 weeks after radiotherapy alone, or with temozolomide cycles.

Study outcomes and limitations: Pseudoprogression seemingly bore no relation to changes in top peripheral T cell clonotypes.

For this clone: Its antigen is as yet unknown.

Time point given: week 11, during vaccination. Every single dose of the vaccine, 300 ug of mutant IDH1 20-mer peptide, came with topical imiquimod. Donors harbored newly found WHO grade 3 or 4 IDH1-mutant, ATRX-lost astrocytomas. This CDR3 is built from 15 residues. Germline CDR1 is SGHTA and CDR2 is FQGNSA. Trimming took off 4 bases at V and 2 bases at J, with 14 bases between the two ends. The protocol was immunoSEQ multiplex PCR, while the TCRdb copy is restricted to in-frame clones and leaves out a portion. Here the sample spans some 130,000 clones, over 75% being singletons. This sequence was found in a man aged 35 to 55 with glioma. This chain links TRBV7-2 with TRBJ2-5; possible D gene TRBD2, 5 bases. The sequencing used PBMCs, collected from a glioma patient whose treatment included an IDH1 peptide vaccine. The CDR3 reads CASSSLGDPQETQYF. The CDR3 DNA reads as TGTGCCAGCAGCTCTCTCGGGGATCCACAAGAGACCCAGTACTTC.